These 14 T cell receptor beta chains came from one sample sequenced in a study of regulatory T cells in long-lasting Graves disease. In building TCR beta libraries, iRepertoire HTBI primers were used together with Arm-PCR of CDR3 regions. TCRdb re-called the multiplex PCR reads with MiXCR, one entry per CDR3 protein. The sample has hundreds of thousands of distinct CDR3 sequences, approximately 13% seen once. Time point given: newly diagnosed GD, antithyroid drugs for less than 3 months. There was RNA extracted from PBMCs, and the TCR library was made from it. The same data also went into a second study, on T cells in Graves' hyperthyroidism and ophthalmopathy.

This material consisted of peripheral blood mononuclear cells (PBMCs), taken at new diagnosis, from a patient treated with antithyroid drugs. These receptors all come from a man aged 25 to 40 with Graves disease.

This clonotype was detected a few times. This chain joins TRBV12-3 or TRBV12-4 and TRBJ2-3; D ambiguous. This CDR3 spans 13 amino acids. V was clipped by 3 bases and J by 2 bases, with 6 bases between them. CDR3 nucleotide sequence: TGTGCCAGCAGTTTGGAGATCACAGATACGCAGTATTTT. Its translation: CASSLEITDTQYF.

A note on this clonotype: This could be a read error, since a much larger clone is one nucleotide away. This chain links TRBV27 with TRBJ1-6, with unresolved D. V shed 2 bases and J shed 8 bases, with 4 bases lying between them. The CDR3 runs 12 residues. The germline gives CDR1 MNHEY, CDR2 SMNVEV (reference sequence). The CDR3 DNA sequence: TGTGCCAGCAGTTTAGGACATTCACCCCTCCACTTT. This sequence encodes CASSLGHSPLHF.

This clonotype was seen at least ten times. This chain joins TRBV6-2 or TRBV6-3 and TRBJ2-3, with D possibly called TRBD1 or TRBD2 (7 bases each). Germline CDR1 reads MNHEY; CDR2 reads SVGEGT. The CDR3 runs 17 residues. V lost 5 bases to trimming and J lost 4 bases, with 22 bases between them. The CDR3 DNA follows: TGTGCCAGCAGTGACATCCCAGGGGGGGCCCCCTCAGATACGCAGTATTTT. Translating it yields CASSDIPGGAPSDTQYF.

The V and J genes are TRBV25-1 and TRBJ1-3; possible D gene TRBD1, 5 bases. Germline V gene sequence: CDR1 MGHDK, CDR2 SYGVNS. Trimming left V 6 bases short and J 2 bases short, with 8 bases between. The CDR3 has 13 residues. The chain's CDR3 is CASRGTPGNTIYF. The CDR3 DNA sequence: TGTGCCAGCAGGGGGACTCCTGGAAACACCATATATTTT.

The sample holds a few counts of this clonotype. V usage is TRBV29-1 and J usage is TRBJ2-7; the D is unclear. The CDR3 consists of 13 residues. Trimming left V 3 bases short and J 0 bases short, with 9 bases between. Germline values: CDR1 SQVTM, CDR2 ANQGSEA. CDR3 amino acids: CSVEVGTSYEQYF. The CDR3 coding sequence is TGCAGCGTTGAGGTGGGAACCTCCTACGAGCAGTACTTC.

This clonotype was found many times. The gene calls are TRBV7-8 and TRBJ2-1; a weak D match, TRBD2 (5 bases). V was cut by 7 bases and J by 5 bases, with 18 bases left in between. The germline V gene has CDR1 SGHVS and CDR2 FQNEAQ. CDR3 size: 15 residues. The DNA of the CDR3 is TGTGCCAGCAACGCTTTAGGACTTACTCACAATGAGCAGTTCTTC. Its translation is CASNALGLTHNEQFF.

The chain is built from TRBV28 and TRBJ1-3; D gene uncertain. Germline loops: CDR1 MDHEN, CDR2 SYDVKM. The CDR3 spans 15 residues. V lost 4 bases to trimming and J lost 3 bases, with 13 bases between them. The CDR3 protein is CASSSLLQIGNTIYF. CDR3 DNA: TGTGCCAGCAGTTCCCTATTGCAGATTGGAAACACCATATATTTT.

This clonotype was found many times. The chain couples TRBV5-1 to TRBJ1-5; 7 bases are a match to TRBD1. CDR3 size: 15 residues. The V segment lost 4 bases and the J segment 8 bases; nucleotides outside the gene matches: 12. Germline CDR1 and CDR2: SGHRS and YFSETQ. The CDR3 loop is CASSLSGDTGEPQHF. The CDR3, as DNA: TGCGCCAGCAGCCTATCTGGGGATACAGGGGAGCCCCAGCATTTT.

This clonotype was recorded many times. The rearrangement joins TRBV10-2 to TRBJ2-3, with 13 bases aligning to TRBD2. Germline values: CDR1 WSHSY, CDR2 SAAADI. The CDR3 has 18 amino acids. V trimming: 0 bases; J trimming: 2 bases; junction bases outside the gene matches: 5. The CDR3 is CASSESKGLAGLTDTQYF. DNA of the CDR3: TGCGCCAGCAGTGAGTCGAAGGGACTAGCGGGGCTCACAGATACGCAGTATTTT.

This clonotype was counted ten times or more. The V and J genes are TRBV10-3 and TRBJ1-4; TRBD1 is a possible D gene (6 bases). The germline V gene encodes CDR1 ENHRY and CDR2 SYGVKD. Trimming removed 2 bases from V and 0 bases from J, with 13 bases in between. The CDR3 consists of 17 residues. This CDR3 reads CAISERGGQPTNEKLFF. CDR3 nucleotide sequence: TGTGCCATCAGTGAGAGAGGAGGACAGCCAACTAATGAAAAACTGTTTTTT.

In its sample, this clonotype was seen many times. The rearrangement joins TRBV20-1 to TRBJ2-1, with 8 nucleotides matching TRBD2. Germline V gene data show CDR1 as DFQATT and CDR2 as SNEGSKA (reference sequence). Unmatched junction bases numbered 8, after V lost 3 bases and J lost 7 bases. The CDR3 sequence is 14 residues long. DNA of the CDR3: TGCAGTGCTAGGCTAAGCGGGAGAAAGAATGAGCAGTTCTTC. This sequence encodes CSARLSGRKNEQFF.

This clonotype appeared many times. The V call is TRBV12-3 or TRBV12-4, the J call TRBJ1-2; possibly TRBD1 for D (5 bases). V lost 6 bases to trimming and J lost 0 bases, with 23 bases between them. This CDR3 is 18 amino acids long. The CDR3 loop reads CASSPPGRIRGPNYGYTF. The DNA for the CDR3 is TGTGCCAGCAGCCCGCCGGGGCGCATAAGGGGACCTAACTATGGCTACACCTTC.

This clonotype was detected ten times or more. The V call is TRBV7-8, the J call TRBJ1-1; 7 nucleotides agree with TRBD1. The germline gives CDR1 SGHVS, CDR2 FQNEAQ. V shed 8 bases, J shed 0 bases, and the junction held 12 bases outside the gene matches. This CDR3 is 16 amino acids long. CDR3 residues: CASAHRGHAMNTEAFF. The CDR3 nucleotides read TGTGCCAGCGCCCACAGGGGACACGCCATGAACACTGAAGCTTTCTTT.

This clonotype was seen many times. The chain uses TRBV10-3 and TRBJ2-1, with D possibly TRBD2 on 5 matching bases. CDR1 is ENHRY and CDR2 is SYGVKD in the germline V gene. Trimming left V 6 bases short and J 5 bases short, with 17 bases between. The CDR3 totals 15 residues. The CDR3 loop reads CAIRKPEVEDNEQFF. The DNA for the CDR3 is TGTGCCATCAGGAAGCCCGAAGTGGAGGACAATGAGCAGTTCTTC.